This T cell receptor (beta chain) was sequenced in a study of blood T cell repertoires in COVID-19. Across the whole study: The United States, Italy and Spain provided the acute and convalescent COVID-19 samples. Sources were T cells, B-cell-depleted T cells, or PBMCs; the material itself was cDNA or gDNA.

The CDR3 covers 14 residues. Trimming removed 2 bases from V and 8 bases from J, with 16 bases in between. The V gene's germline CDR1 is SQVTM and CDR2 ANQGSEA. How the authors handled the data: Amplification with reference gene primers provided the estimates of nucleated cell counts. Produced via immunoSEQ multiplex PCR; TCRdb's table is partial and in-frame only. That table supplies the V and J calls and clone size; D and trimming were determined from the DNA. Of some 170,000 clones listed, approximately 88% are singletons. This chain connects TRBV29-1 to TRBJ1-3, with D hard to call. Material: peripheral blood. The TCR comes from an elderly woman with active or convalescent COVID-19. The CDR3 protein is CSVESVSPADTIYF. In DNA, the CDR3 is TGCAGCGTTGAATCGGTCAGTCCCGCGGACACCATATATTTT.